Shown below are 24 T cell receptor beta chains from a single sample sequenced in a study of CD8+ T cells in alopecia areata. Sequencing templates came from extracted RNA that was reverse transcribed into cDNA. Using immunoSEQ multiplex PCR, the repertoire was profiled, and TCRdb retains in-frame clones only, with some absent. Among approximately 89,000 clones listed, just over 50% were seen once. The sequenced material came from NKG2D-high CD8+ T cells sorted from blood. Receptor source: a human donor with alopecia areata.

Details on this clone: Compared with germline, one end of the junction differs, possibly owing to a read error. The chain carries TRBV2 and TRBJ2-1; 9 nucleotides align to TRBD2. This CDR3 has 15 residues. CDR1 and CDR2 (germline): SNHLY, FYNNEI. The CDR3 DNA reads TGTGCCAGCAGAGAAGGACTAGCGAATGTCAATGAGCAGTTCTTC. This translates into CASREGLANVNEQFF.

The CDR3 DNA reads as TGTGCCAGCAGCCCACGGAGCGGGGGTTCCTACAATGAGCAGTTCTTC. This sequence encodes CASSPRSGGSYNEQFF. This chain links TRBV7-9 with TRBJ2-1; 8 positions match TRBD2. Germline V gene lookup returns CDR1 SEHNR and CDR2 FQNEAQ (reference sequence). Trimming at V came to 5 bases and at J to 1 base, leaving 7 bases not matched to a gene. The CDR3 contains 16 residues.

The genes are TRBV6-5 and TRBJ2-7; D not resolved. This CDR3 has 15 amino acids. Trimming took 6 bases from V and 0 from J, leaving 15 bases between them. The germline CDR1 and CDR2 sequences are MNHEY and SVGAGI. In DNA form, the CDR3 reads TGTGCCAGCAGGGCCGATGTCGGAAGCTCCTACGAGCAGTACTTC. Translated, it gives CASRADVGSSYEQYF.

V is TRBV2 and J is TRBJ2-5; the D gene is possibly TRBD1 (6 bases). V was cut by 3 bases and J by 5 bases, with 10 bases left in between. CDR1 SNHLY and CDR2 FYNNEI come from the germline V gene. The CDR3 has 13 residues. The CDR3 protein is CASSDRGYETQYF. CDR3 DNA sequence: TGTGCCAGCAGTGACAGGGGATACGAGACCCAGTACTTC.

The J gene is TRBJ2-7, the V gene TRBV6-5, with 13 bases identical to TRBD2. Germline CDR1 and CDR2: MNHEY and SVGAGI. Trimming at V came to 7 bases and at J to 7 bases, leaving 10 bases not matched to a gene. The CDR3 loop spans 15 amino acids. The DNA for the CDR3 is TGTGCCAGCAAAGACGGGACTAGCGGGATATTGGAGCAGTACTTC. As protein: CASKDGTSGILEQYF.

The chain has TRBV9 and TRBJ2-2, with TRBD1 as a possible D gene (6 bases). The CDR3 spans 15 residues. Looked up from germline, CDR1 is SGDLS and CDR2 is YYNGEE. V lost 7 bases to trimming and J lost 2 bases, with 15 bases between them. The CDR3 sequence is CASPDSDRNTGELFF. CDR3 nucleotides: TGTGCCAGCCCAGACTCGGACAGAAACACCGGGGAGCTGTTTTTT. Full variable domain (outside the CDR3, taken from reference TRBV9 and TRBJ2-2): DSGVTQTPKHLITATGQRVTLRCSPRSGDLSVYWYQQSLDQGLQFLIQYYNGEERAKGNILERFSAQQFPDLHSELNLSSLELGDSALYFCASPDSDRNTGELFFGEGSRLTVL.

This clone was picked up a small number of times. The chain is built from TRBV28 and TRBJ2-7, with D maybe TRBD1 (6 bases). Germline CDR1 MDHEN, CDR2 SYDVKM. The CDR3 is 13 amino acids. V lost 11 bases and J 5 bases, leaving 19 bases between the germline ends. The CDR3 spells CAGGSARRDEQYF. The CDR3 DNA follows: TGTGCCGGGGGCTCGGCACGACGGGACGAGCAGTACTTC.

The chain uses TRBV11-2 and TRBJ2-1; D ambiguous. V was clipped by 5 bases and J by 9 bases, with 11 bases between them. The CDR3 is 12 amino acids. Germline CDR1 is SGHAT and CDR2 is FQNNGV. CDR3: CASSIIQGEQFF. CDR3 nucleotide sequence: TGTGCCAGCAGCATAATACAAGGTGAGCAGTTCTTC.

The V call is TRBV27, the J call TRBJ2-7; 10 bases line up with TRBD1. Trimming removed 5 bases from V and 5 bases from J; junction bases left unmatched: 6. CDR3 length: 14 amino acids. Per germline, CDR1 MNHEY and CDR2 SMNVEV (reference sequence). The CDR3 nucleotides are TGTGCCAGCAGTCCAGGGACAGGGGTAAACGAGCAGTACTTC. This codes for CASSPGTGVNEQYF.

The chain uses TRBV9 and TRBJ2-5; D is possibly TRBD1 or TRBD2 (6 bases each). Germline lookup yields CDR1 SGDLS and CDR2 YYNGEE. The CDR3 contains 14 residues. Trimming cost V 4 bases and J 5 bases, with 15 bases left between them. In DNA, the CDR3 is TGTGCCAGCAGCCTAGAGGGGGGCTGGGAGACCCAGTACTTC. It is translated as CASSLEGGWETQYF.

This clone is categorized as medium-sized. In DNA form, the CDR3 reads TGTGCCAGCAGCTACCAGCGGCAGGTCTCCTACGAGCAGTACTTC. It yields the protein CASSYQRQVSYEQYF. V and J are TRBV11-2 and TRBJ2-7; D may be TRBD2 (5 bases). V gave up 4 bases and J gave up 0 bases, with 13 bases separating them. CDR3 length: 15 amino acids. Germline V gene data show CDR1 as SGHAT and CDR2 as FQNNGV.

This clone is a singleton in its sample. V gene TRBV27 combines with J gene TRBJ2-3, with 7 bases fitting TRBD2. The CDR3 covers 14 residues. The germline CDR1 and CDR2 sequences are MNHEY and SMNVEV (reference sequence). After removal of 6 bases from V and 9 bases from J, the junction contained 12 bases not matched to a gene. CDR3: CASSLAAHEGTQYF. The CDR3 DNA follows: TGTGCCAGCAGCCTAGCGGCCCACGAGGGCACGCAGTATTTT.

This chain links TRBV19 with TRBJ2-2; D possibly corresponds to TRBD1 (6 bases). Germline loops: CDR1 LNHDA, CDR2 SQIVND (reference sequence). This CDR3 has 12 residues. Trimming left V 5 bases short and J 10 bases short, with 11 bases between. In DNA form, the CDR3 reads TGTGCCAGTAGTCCACAGGGAGTGGAGCTGTTTTTT. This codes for CASSPQGVELFF.

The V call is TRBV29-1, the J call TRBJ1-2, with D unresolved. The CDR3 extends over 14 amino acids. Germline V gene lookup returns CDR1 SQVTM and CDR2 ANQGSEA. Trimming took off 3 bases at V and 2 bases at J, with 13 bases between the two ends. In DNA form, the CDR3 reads TGCAGCGTTGATAATGGGATCTCGAACTATGGCTACACCTTC. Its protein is CSVDNGISNYGYTF.

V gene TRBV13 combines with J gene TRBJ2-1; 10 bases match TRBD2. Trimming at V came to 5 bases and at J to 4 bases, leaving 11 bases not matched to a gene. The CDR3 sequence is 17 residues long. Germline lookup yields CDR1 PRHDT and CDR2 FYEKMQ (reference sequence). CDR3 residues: CASSPKTGSGRYNEQFF. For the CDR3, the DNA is TGTGCCAGCAGCCCCAAGACTGGTAGCGGGAGGTACAATGAGCAGTTCTTC.

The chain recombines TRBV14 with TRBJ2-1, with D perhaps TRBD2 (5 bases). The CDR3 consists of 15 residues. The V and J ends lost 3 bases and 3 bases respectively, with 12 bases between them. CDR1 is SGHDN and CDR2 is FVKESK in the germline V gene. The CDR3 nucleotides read TGTGCCAGCAGCCATCCGGGGATCGTCTACAATGAGCAGTTCTTC. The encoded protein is CASSHPGIVYNEQFF.

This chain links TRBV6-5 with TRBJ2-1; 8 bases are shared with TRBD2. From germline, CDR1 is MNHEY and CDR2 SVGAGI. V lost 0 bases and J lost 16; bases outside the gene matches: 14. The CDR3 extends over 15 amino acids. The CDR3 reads CASSYSSSSGGNAFF. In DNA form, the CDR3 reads TGTGCCAGCAGTTACTCGAGTTCCTCGGGGGGGAACGCTTTCTTC.

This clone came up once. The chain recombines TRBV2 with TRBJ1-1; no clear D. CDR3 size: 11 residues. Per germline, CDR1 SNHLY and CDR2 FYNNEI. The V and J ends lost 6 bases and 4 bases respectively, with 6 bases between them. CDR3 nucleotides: TGTGCCAGCAGGGGCGGCACTGAAGCTTTCTTT. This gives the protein CASRGGTEAFF.

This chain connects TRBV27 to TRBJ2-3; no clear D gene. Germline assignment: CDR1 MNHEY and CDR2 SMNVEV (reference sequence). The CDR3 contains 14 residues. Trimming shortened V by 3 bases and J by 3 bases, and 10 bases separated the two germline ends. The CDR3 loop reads CASSFSGVTDTQYF. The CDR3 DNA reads TGTGCCAGCAGTTTCTCTGGAGTTACAGATACGCAGTATTTT.

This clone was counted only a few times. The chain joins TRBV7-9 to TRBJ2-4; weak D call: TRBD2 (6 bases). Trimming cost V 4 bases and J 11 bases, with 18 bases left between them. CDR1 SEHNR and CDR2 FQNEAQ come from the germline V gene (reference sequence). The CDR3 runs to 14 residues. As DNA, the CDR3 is TGTGCCAGCAGCTCGACGGGACTGCTCGGTGTTCAGTACTTC. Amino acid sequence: CASSSTGLLGVQYF.

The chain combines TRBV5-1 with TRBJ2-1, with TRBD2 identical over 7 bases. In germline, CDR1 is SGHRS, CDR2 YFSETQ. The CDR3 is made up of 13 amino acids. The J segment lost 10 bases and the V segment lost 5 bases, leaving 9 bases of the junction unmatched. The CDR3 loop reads CASSISGSLEQFF. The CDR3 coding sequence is TGCGCCAGCAGTATTAGCGGGTCCTTGGAGCAGTTCTTC. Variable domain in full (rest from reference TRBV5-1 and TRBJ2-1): KAGVTQTPRYLIKTRGQQVTLSCSPISGHRSVSWYQQTPGQGLQFLFEYFSETQRNKGNFPGRFSGRQFSNSRSEMNVSTLELGDSALYLCASSISGSLEQFFGPGTRLTVL.

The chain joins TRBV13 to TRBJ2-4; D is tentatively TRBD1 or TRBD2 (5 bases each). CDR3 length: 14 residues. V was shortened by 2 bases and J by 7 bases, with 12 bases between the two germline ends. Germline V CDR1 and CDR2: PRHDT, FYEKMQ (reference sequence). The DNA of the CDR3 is TGTGCCAGCAGCTTATGGCAGGGCGGGAACATTCAGTACTTC. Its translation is CASSLWQGGNIQYF.

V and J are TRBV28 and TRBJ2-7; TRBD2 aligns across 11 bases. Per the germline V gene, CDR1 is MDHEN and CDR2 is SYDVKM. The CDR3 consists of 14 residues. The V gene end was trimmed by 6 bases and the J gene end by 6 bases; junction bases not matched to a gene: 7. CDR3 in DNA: TGTGCCAGCAGCTATACTAGCGGGGGAAGCGAGCAGTACTTC. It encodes CASSYTSGGSEQYF.

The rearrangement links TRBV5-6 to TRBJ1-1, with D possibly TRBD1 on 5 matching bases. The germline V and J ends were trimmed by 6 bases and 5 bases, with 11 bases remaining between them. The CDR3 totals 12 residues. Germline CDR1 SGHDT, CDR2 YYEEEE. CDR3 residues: CASTLGGTEAFF. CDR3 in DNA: TGTGCCAGCACACTGGGGGGGACTGAAGCTTTCTTT. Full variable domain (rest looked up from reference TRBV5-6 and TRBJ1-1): DAGVTQSPTHLIKTRGQQVTLRCSPKSGHDTVSWYQQALGQGPQFIFQYYEEEERQRGNFPDRFSGHQFPNYSSELNVNALLLGDSALYLCASTLGGTEAFFGQGTRLTVV.